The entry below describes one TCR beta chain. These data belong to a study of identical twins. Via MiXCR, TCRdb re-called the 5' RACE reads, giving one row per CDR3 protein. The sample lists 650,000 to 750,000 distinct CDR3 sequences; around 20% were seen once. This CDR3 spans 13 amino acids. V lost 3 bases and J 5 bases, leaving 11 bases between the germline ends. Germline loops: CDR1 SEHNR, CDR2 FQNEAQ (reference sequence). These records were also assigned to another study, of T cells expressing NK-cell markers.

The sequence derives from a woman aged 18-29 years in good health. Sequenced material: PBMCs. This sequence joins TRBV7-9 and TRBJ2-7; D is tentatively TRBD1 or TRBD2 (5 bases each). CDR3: CASSFRDAHEQYF. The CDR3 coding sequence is TGTGCCAGCAGCTTCCGGGACGCCCACGAGCAGTACTTC.